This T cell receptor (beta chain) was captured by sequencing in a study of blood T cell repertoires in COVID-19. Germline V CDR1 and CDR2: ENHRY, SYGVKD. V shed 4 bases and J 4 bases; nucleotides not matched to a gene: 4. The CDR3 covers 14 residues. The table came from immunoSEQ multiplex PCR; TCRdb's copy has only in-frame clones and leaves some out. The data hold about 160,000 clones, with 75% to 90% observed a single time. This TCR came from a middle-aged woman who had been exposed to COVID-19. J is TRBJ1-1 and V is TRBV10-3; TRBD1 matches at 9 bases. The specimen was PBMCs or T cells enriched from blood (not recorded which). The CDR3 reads CAISGDREVTEAFF. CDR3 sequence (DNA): TGTGCCATCAGTGGGGACAGGGAAGTCACTGAAGCTTTCTTT.